The present entry profiles one T cell receptor (beta chain) with its context. Its target is unknown. From the multiplex PCR reads, TCRdb called clonotypes with MiXCR, one entry per CDR3 protein. Of about 13,000 distinct CDR3 sequences in the sample, 50% were seen once. The sample belongs to a study of breast tumors, draining lymph nodes, adjacent tissues. Broader study findings: Luminal-like breast cancer showed significantly greater tumor-nontumor repertoire similarity than basal-like breast cancer did. Tumors had less TCR diversity than lymph nodes, more than nontumor tissue.

Germline-derived CDR1 and CDR2 are DFQATT and SNEGSKA (reference sequence). The length of the CDR3 is 14 residues. With V trimmed by 5 bases and J by 4 bases, 6 bases remained unmatched. The origin of this receptor is a female donor with breast cancer. Some clones in this sample may be carry-over from other donors' samples. The J gene is TRBJ2-1, the V gene TRBV20-1; 9 bases line up with TRBD2. The sequenced sample was tumor-adjacent breast tissue. For the CDR3, the DNA is TGCAGTGCTGGGACTAGCCAAGCATACAATGAGCAGTTCTTC. This gives the protein CSAGTSQAYNEQFF.